A selection of T cell receptor beta chains follows, all from one sample in a study of blood T cell repertoires in COVID-19. Repertoires were generated with immunoSEQ multiplex PCR, while TCRdb's copy carries only in-frame clones and drops some. The sample lists over 200,000 clones, 80% to 90% occurring once. The sample consisted of PBMCs or T cells enriched from blood (not recorded which). All receptors come from a woman between 45 and 60 years old who had recovered from COVID-19. Both conserved end residues are part of each CDR3. The order of the fields is clone size, CDR3 length, D gene, J gene, V gene, CDR3 protein, CDR3 DNA. The D gene is left open where the match is weak. Not every row has a clone size; where given, it reads once, few, many or a size class.

>NA|15|TRBD2|TRBJ2-1|TRBV29-1
CSVGGTSGAYNEQFF
TGCAGCGTCGGAGGGACTAGCGGGGCCTACAATGAGCAGTTCTTC
>NA|13|TRBD1|TRBJ1-1|TRBV7-9
CASRSTGVTEAFF
TGTGCCAGCAGGAGCACAGGGGTCACTGAAGCTTTCTTT
>NA|14|TRBD1|TRBJ2-2|TRBV5-1
CASSPGQGAGELFF
TGCGCCAGCAGCCCGGGACAGGGTGCCGGGGAGCTGTTTTTT
>few|11|NA|TRBJ1-4|TRBV30
CAWTPGRKLFF
TGTGCCTGGACCCCGGGGAGAAAACTGTTTTTT
>few|15|TRBD1|TRBJ2-7|TRBV7-9
CASSPTWDRPYEQYF
TGTGCCAGCAGCCCGACCTGGGACAGGCCCTACGAGCAGTACTTC
>NA|15|NA|TRBJ2-3|TRBV3-1/TRBV3-2
CASSPTTPYTDTQYF
TGTGCCAGCAGCCCCACGACTCCCTACACAGATACGCAGTATTTT
>NA|12|NA|TRBJ1-2|TRBV28
CASSLYVGGYTF
TGTGCCAGCAGTTTATACGTCGGTGGCTACACCTTC
>NA|19|TRBD2|TRBJ2-3|TRBV7-3
CASSSRLAGGPLSTDTQYF
TGTGCCAGCAGCTCTAGACTAGCGGGAGGCCCTCTTAGCACAGATACGCAGTATTTT
>NA|14|NA|TRBJ1-5|TRBV7-6
CASSLAGNGQPQHF
TGTGCCAGCAGCTTAGCGGGCAATGGTCAGCCCCAGCATTTT
>NA|13|NA|TRBJ1-5|TRBV15
CATSRDQGQPQHF
TGTGCCACCAGCAGAGATCAGGGTCAGCCCCAGCATTTT
>NA|15|TRBD2|TRBJ2-5|TRBV5-5
CASSSLRGGQETQYF
TGTGCCAGCAGCTCCCTTCGCGGGGGGCAAGAGACCCAGTACTTC
>NA|14|TRBD1|TRBJ1-4|TRBV9
CASSPGQGNEKLFF
TGTGCCAGCAGCCCGGGACAGGGGAATGAAAAACTGTTTTTT
>NA|17|NA|TRBJ2-3|TRBV7-9
CASSFHSGGGGTDTQYF
TGTGCCAGCAGCTTCCACTCGGGGGGCGGAGGCACAGATACGCAGTATTTT
>few|13|NA|TRBJ2-1|TRBV19
CASDSLGNNEQFF
TGTGCCAGTGACAGCCTCGGCAACAATGAGCAGTTCTTC
>NA|16|NA|TRBJ2-7|TRBV7-2
CASSHPSQALSYEQYF
TGTGCCAGCAGCCATCCCAGTCAGGCGCTTTCCTACGAGCAGTACTTC
>NA|15|TRBD2|TRBJ2-2|TRBV19
CASGTSGTSSRELFF
TGTGCCAGTGGGACTAGCGGGACCTCGTCGAGGGAGCTGTTTTTT
>NA|12|NA|TRBJ1-1|TRBV7-9
CASGRKNTEAFF
TGTGCCAGCGGCAGGAAGAACACTGAAGCTTTCTTT
>once|16|TRBD2|TRBJ2-5|TRBV27
CASSPRTSGSSETQYF
TGTGCCAGCAGTCCTAGGACTAGCGGGAGTTCGGAGACCCAGTACTTC
>few|16|NA|TRBJ2-2|TRBV13
CASSHGRGRGSAELFF
TGTGCCAGCAGTCATGGCCGGGGCAGGGGTAGTGCGGAGCTGTTTTTT
>NA|11|NA|TRBJ1-1|TRBV5-1
CASSKNTEAFF
TGCGCCAGCAGTAAGAACACTGAAGCTTTCTTT
>NA|16|TRBD1|TRBJ1-2|TRBV19
CASSSRQTGDLYGYTF
TGTGCCAGTAGTTCCCGCCAGACAGGGGATCTTTATGGCTACACCTTC
>NA|14|NA|TRBJ2-1|TRBV2
CASSESAGAHEQFF
TGTGCCAGCAGTGAATCGGCAGGGGCCCATGAGCAGTTCTTC
>NA|16|TRBD2|TRBJ2-1|TRBV2
CASSEAAGGAYNEQFF
TGTGCCAGCAGTGAAGCGGCGGGAGGAGCCTACAATGAGCAGTTCTTC
>NA|14|NA|TRBJ1-2|TRBV5-1
CASSLVGGEVGYTF
TGCGCCAGCAGCTTGGTCGGGGGGGAAGTTGGCTACACCTTC
>NA|14|TRBD1|TRBJ2-1|TRBV18
CATVDRGHYNEQFF
TGTGCCACCGTGGACAGGGGTCATTACAATGAGCAGTTCTTC
>NA|15|NA|TRBJ2-1|TRBV5-1
CASSSQGSSYNEQFF
TGCGCCAGCAGCAGCCAGGGGTCGTCCTACAATGAGCAGTTCTTC
>once|15|TRBD2|TRBJ2-7|TRBV15
CATSRAPSGRYEQYF
TGTGCCACCAGCAGAGCTCCTAGCGGGCGGTACGAGCAGTACTTC
>NA|14|NA|TRBJ1-4|TRBV3-1/TRBV3-2
CASSQSGRGEKLFF
TGTGCCAGCAGCCAAAGCGGGCGCGGGGAAAAACTGTTTTTT
>NA|14|NA|TRBJ2-7|TRBV28
CASSLWASGVEQYF
TGTGCCAGCAGTTTATGGGCCTCCGGGGTCGAGCAGTACTTC
>once|16|TRBD1|TRBJ2-7|TRBV7-9
CASSAYRGPFSYEQYF
TGTGCCAGCAGCGCATACAGGGGACCCTTCTCCTACGAGCAGTACTTC
>once|17|TRBD1|TRBJ1-2|TRBV27
CASRGWDSSFYNYGYTF
TGTGCCAGCAGGGGCTGGGACAGCTCCTTTTATAACTATGGCTACACCTTC
>NA|13|NA|TRBJ1-6|TRBV28
CASNGGGNSPLHF
TGTGCCAGCAATGGGGGGGGTAATTCACCCCTCCACTTT
>NA|17|NA|TRBJ1-4|TRBV4-1
CASSQDPLRATNEKLFF
TGCGCCAGCAGCCAAGACCCCCTGCGTGCAACTAATGAAAAACTGTTTTTT
>NA|11|TRBD2|TRBJ2-1|TRBV29-1
CSIEIGGLVIF
TGCAGCATAGAGATCGGGGGACTAGTAATCTTC
>NA|13|TRBD2|TRBJ2-7|TRBV27
CASSSGLADPLRF
TGTGCCAGCAGTTCCGGACTAGCGGACCCGTTGAGATTC
>NA|17|TRBD1|TRBJ1-5|TRBV19
CASSTKPGQGFRQPQHF
TGTGCCAGTAGTACGAAACCGGGACAGGGGTTTCGTCAGCCCCAGCATTTT
>NA|14|NA|TRBJ2-2|TRBV13
CASSPPQNTGELFF
TGTGCCAGCAGCCCACCACAGAACACCGGGGAGCTGTTTTTT
>NA|14|NA|TRBJ1-5|TRBV27
CASSPSDSGQPQHF
TGTGCCAGCAGTCCCTCGGACAGCGGTCAGCCCCAGCATTTT
>NA|15|TRBD2|TRBJ2-7|TRBV15
CATSRDQELAREQYF
TGTGCCACCAGCAGAGATCAGGAACTAGCGCGGGAGCAGTACTTC
>NA|13|TRBD1|TRBJ1-2|TRBV3-1/TRBV3-2
CASSQDRGYGYTF
TGTGCCAGCAGCCAAGACAGGGGGTATGGCTACACCTTC
>NA|16|NA|TRBJ2-1|TRBV6-4
CASSDRWGGRMNEQFF
TGTGCCAGCAGTGACCGGTGGGGGGGGCGAATGAATGAGCAGTTCTTC
>NA|14|NA|TRBJ2-3|TRBV5-1
CASSLEGVSDTQYF
TGCGCCAGCAGCTTGGAGGGAGTCTCAGATACGCAGTATTTT
>NA|11|NA|TRBJ2-7|TRBV29-1
CSVERRGEQYF
TGCAGCGTTGAAAGGAGGGGTGAGCAGTACTTC
>NA|14|TRBD2|TRBJ2-1|TRBV6-5
CASSYSSGGGEQFF
TGTGCCAGCAGTTACTCGTCTGGGGGAGGGGAGCAGTTCTTC
>once|12|NA|TRBJ1-1|TRBV3-1/TRBV3-2
CASSSTRGRAFF
TGTGCCAGCAGCTCGACCAGGGGAAGAGCTTTCTTT